This T cell receptor beta chain is drawn from a study of shared clonotypes between healthy human individuals. About the research overall: The cohort had two women and a few men, ages 18 to 49. Study-level results: Sequencing depth was expected to affect clonotype sharing among donors.

On this clone itself: What it recognizes is unknown.

Germline V CDR1 and CDR2: MNHNY, SVGAGI (reference sequence). The CDR3 runs to 14 residues. V gave up 6 bases and J gave up 2 bases, with 11 bases separating them. Splitting of each subset's genomic DNA was done evenly across several immunoSEQ plates. Generated by immunoSEQ multiplex PCR, the TCRdb table keeps only in-frame clones and is missing some. The table lists approximately 500,000 clones, about 79% of them singletons. Material for sequencing was PBMCs. The chain recombines TRBV6-6 with TRBJ1-3; tentative D call: TRBD1 (5 bases). This TCR was recovered from a woman aged 40 to 55 in good health. Some clones in this sample may be carry-over from other donors' samples. CDR3 residues: CASRGARTGNTIYF. The CDR3 DNA is TGTGCCAGCAGAGGGGCTAGAACTGGAAACACCATATATTTT.